The rows below give T cell receptor beta chains drawn from one sample of a study of blood T cell repertoires in COVID-19. The table came from immunoSEQ multiplex PCR; TCRdb's copy has only in-frame clones and leaves some out. The profile covers 300,000 or so clones, with roughly 90% appearing a single time and 2.6% taken by the ten largest. Sequenced material: PBMCs or T cells enriched from blood (not recorded which). Receptors originate from a man aged 60 to 75 who had recovered from COVID-19. Both conserved end residues are part of each CDR3. D genes are given only for firm matches. Size is omitted from some rows. Given values are once, few, many or a class for expanded clones.

>TRBJ1-4|TRBV27|TRBD1|-
CASSFKGTGGTTNEKLFF
TGTGCCAGCAGTTTTAAAGGGACAGGGGGAACAACTAATGAAAAACTGTTTTTT
>TRBJ2-5|TRBV7-8|TRBD1|-
CASSLATGEGGETQYF
TGTGCCAGCAGCTTAGCGACAGGGGAAGGGGGGGAGACCCAGTACTTC
>TRBJ2-1|TRBV2|-|-
CASSPDSSSYNEQFF
TGTGCCAGCAGCCCCGACAGTAGCTCCTACAATGAGCAGTTCTTC
>TRBJ2-1|TRBV12-2|-|-
CASRLVYIAGYYNEQFF
TGTGCAAGTCGCTTAGTTTATATTGCGGGATACTACAATGAGCAGTTCTTC
>TRBJ1-6|TRBV9|-|-
CASSDRAQPLHF
TGTGCCAGCAGCGACAGGGCCCAGCCCCTCCACTTT
>TRBJ2-7|TRBV5-4|TRBD1|-
CASSSGTGVEQYF
TGTGCCAGCAGCTCCGGTACAGGGGTCGAGCAGTACTTC
>TRBJ2-7|TRBV7-2|TRBD1|-
CASSFSGTGNEQYF
TGTGCCAGCAGCTTTTCCGGGACAGGGAATGAGCAGTACTTC
>TRBJ1-5|TRBV11-2|-|-
CASSPSVARPQHF
TGTGCCAGCAGCCCGAGCGTGGCTCGGCCCCAGCATTTT
>TRBJ1-1|TRBV30|TRBD1|-
CACPAGQGLRTEAFF
TGTGCCTGCCCCGCGGGACAGGGGTTGAGAACTGAAGCTTTCTTT
>TRBJ1-2|TRBV7-6|-|-
CASSLALGKGPWESYTF
TGTGCCAGCAGCTTAGCGCTAGGAAAGGGCCCCTGGGAGAGCTACACCTTC
>TRBJ2-7|TRBV6-5|-|-
CASRRDFPPYEQYF
TGTGCCAGCAGGAGGGACTTTCCTCCCTACGAGCAGTACTTC
>TRBJ2-7|TRBV10-1|TRBD2|few
CASSGTSGMWSQAYEQYF
TGCGCCAGCAGTGGGACTAGCGGGATGTGGTCCCAAGCCTACGAGCAGTACTTC
>TRBJ2-1|TRBV6-5|TRBD2|-
CASTGTRLNNEQFF
TGTGCCAGCACCGGGACTAGGCTAAACAATGAGCAGTTCTTC
>TRBJ1-5|TRBV6-5|-|-
CASRLMKNSNQPQHF
TGTGCCAGCAGACTCATGAAAAATAGCAATCAGCCCCAGCATTTT
>TRBJ1-4|TRBV9|-|-
CASSVGAGAHSNEKLFF
TGTGCCAGCAGCGTAGGGGCAGGCGCGCATTCTAATGAAAAACTGTTTTTT
>TRBJ2-7|TRBV18|-|once
CASSPRIYEQYF
TGTGCCAGCTCACCACGTATTTACGAGCAGTACTTC
>TRBJ1-6|TRBV7-3|TRBD1|-
CASSPGTGGSSPLHF
TGTGCCAGCAGCCCCGGGACAGGGGGCTCTTCACCCCTCCACTTT
>TRBJ2-2|TRBV6-5|TRBD2|-
CASSILAGNTGELFF
TGTGCCAGCAGTATACTAGCGGGCAACACCGGGGAGCTGTTTTTT
>TRBJ2-1|TRBV30|TRBD2|-
CAWSAEREVHNEQFF
TGTGCCTGGAGCGCTGAGCGGGAGGTCCATAATGAGCAGTTCTTC
>TRBJ2-4|TRBV6-5|-|-
CASSPGLPVNIQYF
TGTGCCAGCAGTCCGGGACTCCCCGTAAACATTCAGTACTTC
>TRBJ1-4|TRBV30|-|many
CAWSFPGAGKLFF
TGTGCCTGGAGTTTCCCGGGAGCGGGGAAACTGTTTTTT
>TRBJ2-3|TRBV12-5|TRBD2|-
CASGFGRPDTQYF
TGTGCTAGTGGTTTCGGGAGGCCGGATACGCAGTATTTT
>TRBJ1-4|TRBV30|-|-
CAWGGGTTNEKLFF
TGTGCCTGGGGCGGGGGGACAACTAATGAAAAACTGTTTTTT
>TRBJ1-1|TRBV3-1/TRBV3-2|-|-
CASSQGTVYTEAFF
TGTGCCAGCAGCCAGGGCACCGTTTACACTGAAGCTTTCTTT
>TRBJ2-3|TRBV12-5|TRBD1|once
CASGLGAGGSGGPTATQYF
TGTGCTAGTGGTTTGGGGGCAGGGGGATCGGGTGGCCCCACAGCTACGCAGTATTTT
>TRBJ2-2|TRBV4-1|-|-
CASNFLGGTGELFF
TGCGCCAGCAATTTTTTGGGGGGAACCGGGGAGCTGTTTTTT
>TRBJ1-2|TRBV19|TRBD1|-
CASSYRGRGAYGYTF
TGTGCCAGTAGTTACAGGGGGCGCGGGGCCTATGGCTACACCTTC
>TRBJ2-7|TRBV11-2|-|-
CASSPGPNPYSYEQYF
TGTGCCAGCAGCCCAGGGCCAAACCCCTACTCCTACGAGCAGTACTTC
>TRBJ2-3|TRBV12-3/TRBV12-4|-|-
CASSLAGGRSEF
TGTGCCAGCAGTTTAGCGGGGGGGCGAAGTGAGTTT
>TRBJ2-7|TRBV30|TRBD2|-
CAWSVGTSGTVVF
TGTGCCTGGAGTGTAGGGACTAGCGGGACCGTAGTCTTC
>TRBJ1-3|TRBV18|TRBD1|-
CASSPQRGQYSGNTIYF
TGTGCCAGCTCACCGCAAAGGGGACAGTACTCTGGAAACACCATATATTTT
>TRBJ2-7|TRBV11-2|-|-
CASSDTGAYEQYF
TGTGCCAGCAGCGACACCGGGGCCTACGAGCAGTACTTC
>TRBJ1-2|TRBV14|-|-
CASSTDMSYGYTF
TGTGCCAGCAGCACGGACATGAGCTATGGCTACACCTTC
>TRBJ2-1|TRBV15|TRBD2|-
CATRDGTTSYNEQFF
TGTGCCACCAGAGACGGGACTACCTCCTACAATGAGCAGTTCTTC
>TRBJ2-5|TRBV30|TRBD1|once
CAWRTTGGTETQYF
TGTGCCTGGAGGACGACAGGGGGCACCGAGACCCAGTACTTC
>TRBJ2-1|TRBV2|TRBD1|-
CASRPDRGSYNEQFF
TGTGCCAGCAGGCCGGACAGGGGCTCCTACAATGAGCAGTTCTTC
>TRBJ2-7|TRBV11-2|TRBD2|few
CASSLQGLASLEQYF
TGTGCCAGCAGCTTGCAGGGACTAGCTTCGCTCGAGCAGTACTTC
>TRBJ1-2|TRBV6-5|-|once
CASRDTGKIYGYTF
TGTGCCAGCAGAGATACAGGGAAGATCTATGGCTACACCTTC
>TRBJ1-2|TRBV7-9|-|-
CASSPLRPSGYTF
TGTGCCAGCAGCCCACTTCGCCCTTCGGGCTACACCTTC
>TRBJ2-7|TRBV30|TRBD2|-
CAWSREREWDEQYF
TGTGCCTGGAGCCGAGAGCGGGAATGGGACGAGCAGTACTTC
>TRBJ1-1|TRBV5-1|-|-
CASSLDRSGEAFF
TGCGCCAGCAGCTTGGACAGGTCTGGTGAAGCTTTCTTT
>TRBJ1-5|TRBV28|-|-
CASIARVGSNQPQHF
TGTGCCAGCATCGCTCGGGTGGGTAGCAATCAGCCCCAGCATTTT
>TRBJ1-5|TRBV18|TRBD1|once
CASSPPTGQGNQPQHF
TGTGCCAGCTCACCACCGACGGGACAGGGCAATCAGCCCCAGCATTTT
>TRBJ1-6|TRBV5-1|TRBD1|once
CASSMEGQGDSPLHF
TGCGCCAGCAGCATGGAAGGACAGGGTGATTCACCCCTCCACTTT
>TRBJ2-5|TRBV13|-|-
CASSPSRGETQYF
TGTGCCAGCAGCCCCTCGCGAGGGGAGACCCAGTACTTC
>TRBJ1-2|TRBV2|-|-
CASSQGPGYTF
TGTGCCAGCAGTCAGGGGCCTGGCTACACCTTC
>TRBJ1-1|TRBV11-3|-|-
CASSPWGEDTEAFF
TGTGCCAGCAGCCCTTGGGGGGAGGACACTGAAGCTTTCTTT
>TRBJ1-1|TRBV12-3/TRBV12-4|-|-
CASTTGSTEAFF
TGTGCCAGCACCACAGGGAGCACTGAAGCTTTCTTT
>TRBJ1-5|TRBV18|TRBD1|-
CASSQGTGISNQPQHF
TGTGCCAGCTCACAGGGGACAGGGATTAGCAATCAGCCCCAGCATTTT